This T cell receptor (beta chain) originates from a study of cytomegalovirus exposure and HLA in healthy donors. The study sampled nominally healthy donors, though unrecorded immune exposures were likely. Note on this clone: Its target is not known.

Germline CDR1 SGHTA, CDR2 FQGNSA. The CDR3 spans 15 residues. General observations from the study: HLA restriction was apparent for most CMV-associated TCR beta chains in a later analysis. In an earlier analysis, in some 500 donors, most V segments appeared productive either ~87% or ~30% of the time.

The PCR made use of 60 Vbeta and 13 Jbeta primers. Clones were read by immunoSEQ multiplex PCR, and TCRdb kept only the in-frame ones, dropping some. The table lists 170,000 or so clones, about three quarters of them singletons. The sequenced sample consisted of PBMCs. The gene calls are TRBV7-2 and TRBJ2-5; 7 bases line up with TRBD2. The DNA end is more similar to TRBJ2-7, so the J call may be wrong. The sequence derives from a woman aged 45-65 years in good health and CMV-seropositive. CDR3 DNA sequence: TGTGCCAGCAGTCTATCGGGAGGCCCTTCCTACGAGCAGTACTTC. Protein: CASSLSGGPSYEQYF.